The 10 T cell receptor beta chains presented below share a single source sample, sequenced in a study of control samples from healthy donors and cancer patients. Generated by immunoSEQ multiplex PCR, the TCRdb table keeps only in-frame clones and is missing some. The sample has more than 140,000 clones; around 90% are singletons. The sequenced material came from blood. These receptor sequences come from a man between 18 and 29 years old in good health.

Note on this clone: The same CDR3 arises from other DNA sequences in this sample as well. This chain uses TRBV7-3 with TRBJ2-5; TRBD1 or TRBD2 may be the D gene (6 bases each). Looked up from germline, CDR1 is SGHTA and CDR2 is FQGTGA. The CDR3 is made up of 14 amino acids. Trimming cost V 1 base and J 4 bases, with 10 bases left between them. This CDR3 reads CASSLSPGAETQYF. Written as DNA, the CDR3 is TGTGCCAGCAGCTTAAGCCCGGGGGCAGAGACCCAGTACTTC.

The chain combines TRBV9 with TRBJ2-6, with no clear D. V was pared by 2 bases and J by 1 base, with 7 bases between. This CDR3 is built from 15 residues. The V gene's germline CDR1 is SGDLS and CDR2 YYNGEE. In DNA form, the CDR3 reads TGTGCCAGCAGCGTTTGGGGATCTGGGGCCAACGTCCTGACTTTC. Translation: CASSVWGSGANVLTF.

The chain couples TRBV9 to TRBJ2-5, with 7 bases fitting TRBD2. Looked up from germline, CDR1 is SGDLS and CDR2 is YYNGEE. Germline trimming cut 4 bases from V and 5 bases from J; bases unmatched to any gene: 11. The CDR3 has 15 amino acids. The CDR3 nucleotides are TGTGCCAGCAGCCCGGAGCGGGGCGGCGCGGAGACCCAGTACTTC. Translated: CASSPERGGAETQYF. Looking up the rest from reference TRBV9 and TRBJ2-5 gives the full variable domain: DSGVTQTPKHLITATGQRVTLRCSPRSGDLSVYWYQQSLDQGLQFLIQYYNGEERAKGNILERFSAQQFPDLHSELNLSSLELGDSALYFCASSPERGGAETQYFGPGTRLLVL.

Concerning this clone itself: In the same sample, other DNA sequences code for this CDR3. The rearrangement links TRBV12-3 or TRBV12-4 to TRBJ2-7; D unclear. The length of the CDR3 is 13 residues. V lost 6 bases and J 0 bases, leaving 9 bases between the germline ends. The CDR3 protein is CASRPTSSYEQYF. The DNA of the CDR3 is TGTGCCAGCAGACCCACGAGCTCCTACGAGCAGTACTTC.

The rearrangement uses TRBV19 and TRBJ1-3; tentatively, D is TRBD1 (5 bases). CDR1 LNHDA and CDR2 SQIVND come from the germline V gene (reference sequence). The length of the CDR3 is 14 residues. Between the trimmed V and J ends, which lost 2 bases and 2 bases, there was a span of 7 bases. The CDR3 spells CASSIQGPGNTIYF. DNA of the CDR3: TGTGCCAGTAGTATACAGGGTCCTGGAAACACCATATATTTT.

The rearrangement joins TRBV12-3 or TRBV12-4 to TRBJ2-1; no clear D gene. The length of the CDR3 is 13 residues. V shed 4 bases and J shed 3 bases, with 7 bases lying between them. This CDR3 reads CASSSPDYNEQFF. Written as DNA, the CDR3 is TGTGCCAGCAGTTCACCCGACTACAATGAGCAGTTCTTC.

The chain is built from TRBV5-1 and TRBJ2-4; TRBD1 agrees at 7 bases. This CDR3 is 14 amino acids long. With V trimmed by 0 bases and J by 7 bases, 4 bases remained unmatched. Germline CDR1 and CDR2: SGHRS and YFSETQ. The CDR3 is CASSLERGLNIQYF. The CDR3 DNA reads TGCGCCAGCAGCTTGGAGAGGGGGCTGAACATTCAGTACTTC.

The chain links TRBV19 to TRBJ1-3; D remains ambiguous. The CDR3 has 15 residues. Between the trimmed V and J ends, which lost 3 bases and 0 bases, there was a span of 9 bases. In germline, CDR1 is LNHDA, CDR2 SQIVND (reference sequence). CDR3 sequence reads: CASSIDQVSGNTIYF. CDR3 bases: TGTGCCAGTAGTATCGATCAAGTCTCTGGAAACACCATATATTTT. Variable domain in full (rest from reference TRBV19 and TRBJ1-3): DGGITQSPKYLFRKEGQNVTLSCEQNLNHDAMYWYRQDPGQGLRLIYYSQIVNDFQKGDIAEGYSVSREKKESFPLTVTSAQKNPTAFYLCASSIDQVSGNTIYFGEGSWLTVV.

CDR3 sequence (DNA): TGTGCCAGCAGCTTGGTCGGGAGGGCGGACTCTGGAAACACCATATATTTT. Amino acid sequence: CASSLVGRADSGNTIYF. The gene calls are TRBV5-6 and TRBJ1-3; D is uncertain. V was cut by 0 bases and J by 0 bases, with 13 bases left in between. From germline, CDR1 is SGHDT and CDR2 YYEEEE. The CDR3 has 17 residues.

CDR3 region: CATSDYGSGNEQFF. CDR3 DNA sequence: TGTGCCACCAGTGATTATGGTTCTGGCAATGAGCAGTTCTTC. The chain joins TRBV24-1 to TRBJ2-1; D unclear. Germline-derived CDR1 and CDR2 are KGHDR and SFDVKD. CDR3 length: 14 amino acids. V shed 2 bases and J shed 6 bases, with 10 bases lying between them.